Presented here are 15 T cell receptor beta chains from one specimen sequenced in a study of beta chain features in type 1 diabetes. Study results and caveats: Across all four CD4+ subsets, people with type 1 diabetes showed modestly shorter TCRB CDR3s.

Sequencing targeted expressed TCRB transcripts, as all isolated RNA had been reverse transcribed. Profiled with immunoSEQ multiplex PCR; TCRdb holds only in-frame clones, not every one. The repertoire includes some 160,000 clones, 7% to 9.5% of them detected once, and 0.7% sits in the top ten. These TCRs are of unknown antigen specificity. Sequenced input: central memory CD4+ T cells from blood. The receptors come from a woman in her twenties or thirties with type 1 diabetes.

The table lists this clone with a few counts. This chain links TRBV11-2 with TRBJ2-2; 8 nucleotides match TRBD1. This CDR3 comprises 16 residues. The germline CDR1 and CDR2 sequences are SGHAT and FQNNGV. V was clipped by 5 bases and J by 3 bases; unmatched bases: 8. The DNA of the CDR3 is TGTGCCAGCAGCACTACCGGGACAGGAGACACCGGGGAGCTGTTTTTT. This gives the protein CASSTTGTGDTGELFF.

This clone was seen a handful of times. This chain connects TRBV29-1 to TRBJ1-5; possibly TRBD1 for D (6 bases). V was shortened by 0 bases and J by 3 bases, with 9 bases between the two germline ends. The CDR3 spans 14 residues. The germline V gene has CDR1 SQVTM and CDR2 ANQGSEA. CDR3 loop: CSVEDAGVNQPQHF. CDR3 DNA sequence: TGCAGCGTTGAAGATGCAGGGGTCAATCAGCCCCAGCATTTT.

This chain connects TRBV11-2 to TRBJ1-1, with D unclear. The CDR3 covers 14 residues. The V gene's germline CDR1 is SGHAT and CDR2 FQNNGV. V was clipped by 2 bases and J by 4 bases, with 11 bases between them. CDR3 coding DNA: TGTGCCAGCAGCTTATCGAGAGGAGGCACTGAAGCTTTCTTT. This codes for CASSLSRGGTEAFF.

The rearrangement uses TRBV28 and TRBJ2-6, with D possibly being TRBD1 (5 bases). Germline V gene data show CDR1 as MDHEN and CDR2 as SYDVKM. V was trimmed by 8 bases and J by 0 bases, leaving 8 bases between them. The CDR3 covers 14 residues. The CDR3 is CASRQRSGANVLTF. The CDR3 region has the DNA TGTGCCAGCCGACAGCGCTCTGGGGCCAACGTCCTGACTTTC.

This clone was observed a handful of times. This chain joins TRBV27 and TRBJ1-2; 9 positions agree with TRBD1. J gave up 13 bases and V 7 bases, and 10 bases lay outside the gene matches. This CDR3 has 12 residues. From germline, CDR1 is MNHEY and CDR2 SMNVEV (reference sequence). DNA of the CDR3: TGTGCCAGCACCGGGACAGGGTCCTTTCCCACCTTC. It translates to CASTGTGSFPTF.

This chain joins TRBV18 and TRBJ1-1; no firm D call. V dropped 3 bases and J dropped 6 bases, with 11 bases sitting between them. Germline V gene lookup returns CDR1 KGHSH and CDR2 LQKENI. The CDR3 consists of 13 residues. The CDR3 loop reads CASSPEQIAEAFF. In nucleotides, the CDR3 is TGTGCCAGCTCACCGGAACAGATCGCTGAAGCTTTCTTT.

The chain's CDR3 is CASSPTEISSGANVLTF. The CDR3 bases are TGTGCCAGCAGTCCGACAGAAATTAGCTCTGGGGCCAACGTCCTGACTTTC. The chain joins TRBV28 to TRBJ2-6, with D possibly matching TRBD1 (5 bases). The CDR3 loop spans 17 amino acids. V lost 5 bases to trimming and J lost 0 bases, with 14 bases between them. Germline values: CDR1 MDHEN, CDR2 SYDVKM.

This clone was counted between two and nine times. DNA of the CDR3: TGTGCCAGCAGCTTGTATACAGCCTTCCAAGAGACCCAGTACTTC. Encoded protein: CASSLYTAFQETQYF. This chain uses TRBV5-4 with TRBJ2-5; no reliable D call. This CDR3 region has 15 residues. Germline V lookup: CDR1 SGHNT, CDR2 YYREEE (reference sequence). The germline V and J ends were trimmed by 1 base and 1 base, with 11 bases remaining between them.

The chain couples TRBV19 to TRBJ2-7, with D possibly TRBD2 on 7 matching bases. Germline lookup yields CDR1 LNHDA and CDR2 SQIVND (reference sequence). This CDR3 is 16 amino acids long. The germline V and J ends were trimmed by 6 bases and 5 bases, with 23 bases remaining between them. CDR3 nucleotides: TGTGCCAGTAGCAAATCCAGGGGTGGGAGGGAAGACGAGCAGTACTTC. Protein sequence: CASSKSRGGREDEQYF.

The chain has TRBV5-1 and TRBJ2-7; D is possibly TRBD2 (6 bases). This CDR3 spans 14 amino acids. The germline V gene has CDR1 SGHRS and CDR2 YFSETQ. The V and J ends lost 0 bases and 7 bases respectively, with 14 bases between them. The CDR3 DNA reads TGCGCCAGCAGCTTGGCCGGGGGAGAGAAGGAGCAGTACTTC. It codes for CASSLAGGEKEQYF. Drawing the rest from reference TRBV5-1 and TRBJ2-7, the complete variable domain is KAGVTQTPRYLIKTRGQQVTLSCSPISGHRSVSWYQQTPGQGLQFLFEYFSETQRNKGNFPGRFSGRQFSNSRSEMNVSTLELGDSALYLCASSLAGGEKEQYFGPGTRLTVT.

The table lists this clone with a few counts. Additional DNA sequences in this sample encode the identical CDR3. The V call is TRBV5-1, the J call TRBJ2-3, with 11 bases lining up with TRBD2. The CDR3 is made up of 15 amino acids. Germline CDR1 is SGHRS and CDR2 is YFSETQ. After removal of 4 bases from V and 4 bases from J, the junction contained 5 bases not matched to a gene. CDR3 loop: CASSPGLAGADTQYF. CDR3 in DNA: TGCGCCAGCAGCCCTGGACTAGCGGGCGCAGATACGCAGTATTTT.

This clone turned up a few times. The rearrangement joins TRBV5-1 to TRBJ2-2; perhaps TRBD1 as D (6 bases). This CDR3 is 14 amino acids long. From germline, CDR1 is SGHRS and CDR2 YFSETQ. Trimming pared 4 bases from V and 4 bases from J, leaving 11 bases between. The CDR3 DNA is TGCGCCAGCAGCCTCGAAGGGGGCACCGGGGAGCTGTTTTTT. It translates to CASSLEGGTGELFF.

This chain links TRBV29-1 with TRBJ2-1; tentative D call: TRBD2 (5 bases). Trimming removed 7 bases at V and 3 bases at J, with 22 bases between. The germline CDR1 and CDR2 sequences are SQVTM and ANQGSEA. The CDR3 is 16 amino acids. This chain's CDR3 is CSGTSSEASSYNEQFF. CDR3 coding DNA: TGCAGCGGAACATCTTCCGAGGCTAGCAGCTACAATGAGCAGTTCTTC.

The chain carries TRBV7-3 and TRBJ2-3; 10 nucleotides line up with TRBD2. J gave up 0 bases and V 4 bases, and 4 bases lay outside the gene matches. Germline-derived CDR1 and CDR2 are SGHTA and FQGTGA. The CDR3 contains 16 residues. As DNA, the CDR3 is TGTGCCAGCAGCTCAAGGGGACTAGCGAGCACAGATACGCAGTATTTT. This translates into CASSSRGLASTDTQYF. The whole variable domain, remainder taken from reference TRBV7-3 and TRBJ2-3, is GAGVSQTPSNKVTEKGKYVELRCDPISGHTALYWYRQSLGQGPEFLIYFQGTGAADDSGLPNDRFFAVRPEGSVSTLKIQRTERGDSAVYLCASSSRGLASTDTQYFGPGTRLTVL.

This clone was counted a few times. The identical CDR3 is also encoded by other nucleotide sequences in the sample. The chain is built from TRBV4-1 and TRBJ2-5, with D tentatively TRBD1 (6 bases). Germline V gives CDR1 MGHRA, CDR2 YSYEKL. Trimming stripped 4 bases from V and 1 base from J, with 13 bases between. The CDR3 runs to 15 residues. CDR3 DNA: TGCGCCAGCAGCCCCAACCGGGACATCCAAGAGACCCAGTACTTC. It is translated as CASSPNRDIQETQYF.